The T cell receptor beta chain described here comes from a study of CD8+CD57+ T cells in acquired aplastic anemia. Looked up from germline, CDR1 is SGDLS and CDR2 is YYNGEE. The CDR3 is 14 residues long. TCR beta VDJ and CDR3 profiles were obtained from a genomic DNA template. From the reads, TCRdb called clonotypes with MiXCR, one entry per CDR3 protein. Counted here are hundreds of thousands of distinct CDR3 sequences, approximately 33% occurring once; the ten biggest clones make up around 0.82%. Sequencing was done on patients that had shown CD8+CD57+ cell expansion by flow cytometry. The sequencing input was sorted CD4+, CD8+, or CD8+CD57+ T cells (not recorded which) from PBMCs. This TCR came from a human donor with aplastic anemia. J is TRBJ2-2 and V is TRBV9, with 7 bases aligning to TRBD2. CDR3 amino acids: CAQRAGENTGELFF. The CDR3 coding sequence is TGTGCTCAGAGGGCGGGGGAGAACACCGGGGAGCTGTTTTTT.